The 19 T cell receptor beta chains presented below share a single source sample, sequenced in a study of memory CD4+ T cells and cytomegalovirus serostatus (dated by TCRdb to about 2019). The library was built by means of the immunoSEQ multiplex PCR assay. Sourced from immuneACCESS, this table was stored by TCRdb with only in-frame sequences that have V and J called. A share of the clones is absent; for the studies checked, an unresolved V gene accounts for under half, and the remainder has no known explanation. The sample contains tens of thousands of clones, about three quarters of them found a single time. The ten largest clones represent under 6% of the sample. Single viable CD3+CD4+CD8-CD45RO+ cells were sorted as memory CD4+ T cells on a FACSAria II. The specimen was memory CD4+ T cells from blood. The receptors come from an adult in good health and CMV-seropositive.

This chain joins TRBV2 and TRBJ1-4, with D unclear. Germline V gives CDR1 SNHLY, CDR2 FYNNEI. CDR3 length: 14 residues. Trimming left V 6 bases short and J 0 bases short, with 8 bases between. CDR3 loop: CASRTDATNEKLFF. The CDR3 DNA reads as TGTGCCAGCAGGACGGATGCAACTAATGAAAAACTGTTTTTT.

The rearrangement joins TRBV6-5 to TRBJ1-1; 7 bases align to TRBD1. After removal of 2 bases from V and 1 base from J, the junction contained 1 base not matched to a gene. This CDR3 has 14 amino acids. CDR1 is MNHEY, CDR2 SVGAGI, per germline. The chain's CDR3 is CASSYRTGNTEAFF. The CDR3 DNA reads as TGTGCCAGCAGTTACAGGACAGGGAACACTGAAGCTTTCTTT.

This clone was seen just once. CDR3 nucleotide sequence: TGTGCCAGCAGTGAGGGGACAGGGGGCGATTATGAAAAACTGTTTTTT. It translates to CASSEGTGGDYEKLFF. The J gene is TRBJ1-4, the V gene TRBV6-1; 12 nucleotides agree with TRBD1. The CDR3 length is 16 residues. Germline CDR1 MNHNS, CDR2 SASEGT. Trimming cost V 3 bases and J 6 bases; bases outside gene matches: 5.

The chain links TRBV7-2 to TRBJ2-1; tentative D call: TRBD2 (6 bases). V was clipped by 4 bases and J by 0 bases, with 13 bases between them. Germline V CDR1 and CDR2: SGHTA, FQGNSA. The CDR3 totals 16 residues. CDR3 sequence reads: CASSSVAASSYNEQFF. CDR3 in DNA: TGTGCCAGCAGCTCCGTAGCGGCTAGCTCCTACAATGAGCAGTTCTTC.

The V and J genes are TRBV6-1 and TRBJ1-1, with D unclear. Germline V gene lookup returns CDR1 MNHNS and CDR2 SASEGT. This CDR3 has 12 residues. V lost 6 bases, J lost 2 bases, and 7 bases lay in between. Here the CDR3 DNA reads TGTGCCAGCAGCGTCACCAACACTGAAGCTTTCTTT. Translating it yields CASSVTNTEAFF.

V is TRBV5-4 and J is TRBJ2-5, with 7 bases aligning to TRBD2. Germline V CDR1 and CDR2: SGHNT, YYREEE (reference sequence). Unmatched junction bases numbered 9, after V lost 0 bases and J lost 4 bases. The CDR3 length is 16 residues. CDR3 sequence reads: CASSLGAGVGRETQYF. The CDR3 DNA follows: TGTGCCAGCAGCTTGGGCGCGGGGGTCGGGAGAGAGACCCAGTACTTC.

This sequence joins TRBV5-1 and TRBJ2-1, with 8 bases identical to TRBD2. The CDR3 totals 16 residues. CDR1 SGHRS and CDR2 YFSETQ come from the germline V gene. V dropped 1 base and J dropped 6; count of bases not matched to a gene: 9. The CDR3 coding sequence is TGCGCCAGCAGCTTGAGCTGGCGGGGGGCCACCAATGAGCAGTTCTTC. This translates into CASSLSWRGATNEQFF.

This clone was counted a single time. The gene calls are TRBV5-1 and TRBJ2-1, with TRBD1 identical over 10 bases. V was pared by 4 bases and J by 2 bases, with 6 bases of the junction left unmatched. Germline CDR1 SGHRS, CDR2 YFSETQ. The CDR3 spans 16 residues. This CDR3 is CASSPGTGVTYNEQFF. The CDR3 coding sequence is TGCGCCAGCAGCCCTGGGACAGGGGTTACCTACAATGAGCAGTTCTTC.

The chain has TRBV7-2 and TRBJ1-4, with a tentative D call TRBD1 (5 bases). CDR3 size: 15 residues. Germline V lookup: CDR1 SGHTA, CDR2 FQGNSA. Trimming removed 5 bases at V and 7 bases at J, with 17 bases between. The DNA of the CDR3 is TGTGCCAGCAGCCCCTCCGGTGGGCAGGGTGAAAAACTGTTTTTT. Amino acids: CASSPSGGQGEKLFF.

This clone was found a few times. The J gene is TRBJ1-2, the V gene TRBV25-1; 9 positions agree with TRBD1. This CDR3 spans 12 amino acids. Germline trimming cut 8 bases from V and 7 bases from J; bases unmatched to any gene: 5. Germline CDR1 reads MGHDK; CDR2 reads SYGVNS. This CDR3 is CASGQGTGGYTF. DNA of the CDR3: TGTGCCAGCGGACAGGGGACGGGTGGCTACACCTTC.

This clone was detected ten times or more. This chain links TRBV4-3 with TRBJ2-2, with unresolved D. V lost 0 bases and J 0 bases, leaving 11 bases between the germline ends. CDR3 length equals 17 residues. CDR1 and CDR2 from the germline V gene are LGHNA and YSLEER. The CDR3 DNA follows: TGCGCCAGCAGCCAAGATCTGGCAGGTACGAACACCGGGGAGCTGTTTTTT. This encodes CASSQDLAGTNTGELFF.

Here the CDR3 DNA reads TGCGCCAGCAGCCAATCGGGAACAGGGAGCAACGGCTACACCTTC. As protein: CASSQSGTGSNGYTF. The rearrangement links TRBV4-1 to TRBJ1-2, with D possibly TRBD1 on 6 matching bases. Deletions cut 2 bases from V and 8 bases from J, with 18 bases between. This CDR3 is 15 amino acids long. Germline lookup yields CDR1 MGHRA and CDR2 YSYEKL.

The chain links TRBV18 to TRBJ2-7, with D hard to call. Between the trimmed V and J ends, which lost 6 bases and 3 bases, there was a span of 12 bases. The germline V gene has CDR1 KGHSH and CDR2 LQKENI. The CDR3 sequence is 13 residues long. As DNA, the CDR3 is TGTGCCAGCTCCCCCCACGCGAACTACGAGCAGTACTTC. Amino acids: CASSPHANYEQYF.

This chain uses TRBV7-9 with TRBJ1-3, with D possibly TRBD1 on 5 matching bases. V lost 2 bases and J 2 bases, leaving 13 bases between the germline ends. The CDR3 is 16 amino acids. Germline lookup yields CDR1 SEHNR and CDR2 FQNEAQ (reference sequence). CDR3 protein: CASSLWKGSTGNTIYF. As DNA, the CDR3 is TGTGCCAGCAGCTTATGGAAGGGGTCGACTGGAAACACCATATATTTT.

This clone has more than one count but fewer than ten. The chain recombines TRBV10-1 with TRBJ1-2, with D tentatively TRBD1 (5 bases). Trimming removed 2 bases at V and 4 bases at J, with 8 bases between. Germline lookup yields CDR1 WNHNN and CDR2 SYGVQD (reference sequence). The CDR3 spans 13 residues. The CDR3 DNA reads TGCGCCAGCAGTGAGACTGGGGGCTATGGCTACACCTTC. Encoded protein: CASSETGGYGYTF.

The genes are TRBV2 and TRBJ1-5; D might be TRBD1 (5 bases). V dropped 7 bases and J dropped 1 base, with 14 bases sitting between them. The CDR3 totals 15 residues. Germline loops: CDR1 SNHLY, CDR2 FYNNEI. The CDR3 DNA sequence: TGTGCCAGCAAGCCGGGACTGGGGAGCAATCAGCCCCAGCATTTT. It yields the protein CASKPGLGSNQPQHF.

The V gene is TRBV5-1, the J gene TRBJ2-5; D is undetermined. V lost 1 base and J 3 bases, leaving 1 base between the germline ends. The CDR3 extends over 11 amino acids. The germline V gene encodes CDR1 SGHRS and CDR2 YFSETQ. The chain's CDR3 is CASSLKETQYF. In DNA form, the CDR3 reads TGCGCCAGCAGCTTGAAAGAGACCCAGTACTTC.

This clone was recorded only once. V is TRBV10-3 and J is TRBJ2-3, with 8 bases aligning to TRBD1. Germline-derived CDR1 and CDR2 are ENHRY and SYGVKD. J was trimmed by 2 bases and V by 7 bases; bases with no gene match: 5. The CDR3 sequence is 14 residues long. The CDR3 protein is CAITGQGPTDTQYF. The CDR3 DNA follows: TGTGCCATCACTGGACAGGGCCCCACAGATACGCAGTATTTT.

The chain uses TRBV5-1 and TRBJ1-1; D gene ambiguous. Germline V gene lookup returns CDR1 SGHRS and CDR2 YFSETQ. V lost 7 bases, J lost 5 bases, and 15 bases lay in between. This CDR3 region has 13 residues. The CDR3 DNA is TGCGCCAGCTCTGGCTGGGAGGGTACTGAAGCTTTCTTT. It specifies CASSGWEGTEAFF.